The present T cell receptor beta chain was sequenced within a study of T cell responses to AZD1222 COVID-19 vaccine. Findings and limits, study-wide: Nearly half of spike-specific TCRs reportedly target unmutated variant regions.

Germline CDR1 and CDR2: MGHRA and YSYEKL. The CDR3 is 16 amino acids. V lost 4 bases and J lost 3; bases outside the gene matches: 9. Regarding this clone: Its antigen remains unknown.

Repertoires were generated with immunoSEQ multiplex PCR, while TCRdb's copy carries only in-frame clones and drops some. The sample contains some 170,000 clones, 70% to 90% of which appear only once. The material was peripheral blood, obtained on day 0 of AZD1222 vaccination. This chain uses TRBV4-1 with TRBJ1-5; 7 bases are a match to TRBD1. The source of this sequence is an adult in good health. The DNA of the CDR3 is TGCGCCAGCAGCCCTGGGACAGCTTCTCCCAATCAGCCCCAGCATTTT. Its protein product is CASSPGTASPNQPQHF.